What follows describes a single T cell receptor beta chain. These data come from a study of blood T cell repertoires in COVID-19. On the study more broadly: Acute and convalescent COVID-19 specimens originated in the United States, Italy and Spain. Sources were T cells, B-cell-depleted T cells, or PBMCs; the material itself was cDNA or gDNA.

Original analysis: Using reference gene primer amplification, nucleated cell counts were estimated. The method was immunoSEQ multiplex PCR; TCRdb's version includes in-frame clones alone and lacks a portion of them. V, J and clone size derive from that table, while D and trimming were established from the DNA sequence. The data hold under 200,000 clones, with 80% to 90% observed a single time. This sequence was found in a man in his forties or fifties with active or convalescent COVID-19. Sequenced material: peripheral blood.

The CDR3 is CASSQSWAVTSNEYNSPLHF. CDR3 in DNA: TGCGCCAGCAGTCAATCGTGGGCAGTTACAAGTAACGAGTATAATTCACCCCTCCACTTT. The J gene is TRBJ1-6, the V gene TRBV23-1, with D hard to call. TRBV23-1 is an open reading frame, and its role is uncertain. Trimming pared 0 bases from V and 4 bases from J, leaving 22 bases between. This CDR3 is 20 amino acids long.